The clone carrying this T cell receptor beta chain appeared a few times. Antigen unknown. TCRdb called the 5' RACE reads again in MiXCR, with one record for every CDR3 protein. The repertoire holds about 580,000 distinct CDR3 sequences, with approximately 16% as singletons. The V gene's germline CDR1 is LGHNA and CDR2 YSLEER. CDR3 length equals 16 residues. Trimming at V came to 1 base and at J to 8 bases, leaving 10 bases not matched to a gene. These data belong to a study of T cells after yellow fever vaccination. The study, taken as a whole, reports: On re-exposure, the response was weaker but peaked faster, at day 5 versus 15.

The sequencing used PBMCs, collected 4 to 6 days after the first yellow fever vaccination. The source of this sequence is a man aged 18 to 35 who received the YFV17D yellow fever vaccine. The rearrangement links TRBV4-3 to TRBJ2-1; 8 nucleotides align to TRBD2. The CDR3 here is CASSQGAGGTMDEQFF. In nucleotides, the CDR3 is TGCGCCAGCAGCCAAGGGGCGGGGGGCACTATGGATGAGCAGTTCTTC.